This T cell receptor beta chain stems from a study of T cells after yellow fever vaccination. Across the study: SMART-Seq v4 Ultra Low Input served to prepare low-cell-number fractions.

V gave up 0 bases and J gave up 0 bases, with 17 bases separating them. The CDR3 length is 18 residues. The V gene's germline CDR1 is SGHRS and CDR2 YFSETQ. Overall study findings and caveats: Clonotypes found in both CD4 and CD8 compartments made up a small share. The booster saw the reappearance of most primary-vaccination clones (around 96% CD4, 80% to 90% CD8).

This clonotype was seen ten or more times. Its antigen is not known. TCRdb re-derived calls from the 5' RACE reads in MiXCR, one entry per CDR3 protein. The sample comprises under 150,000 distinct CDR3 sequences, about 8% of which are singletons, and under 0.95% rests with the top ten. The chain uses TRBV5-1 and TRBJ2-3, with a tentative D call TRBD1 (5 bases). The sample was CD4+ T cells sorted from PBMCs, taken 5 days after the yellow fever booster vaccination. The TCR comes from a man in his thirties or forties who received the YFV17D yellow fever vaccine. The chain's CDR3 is CASSLDHRFLSSTDTQYF. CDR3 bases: TGCGCCAGCAGCTTGGACCACAGGTTCCTATCTAGCACAGATACGCAGTATTTT.